Below are 6 T cell receptor beta chains sequenced from a single sample in a study of T-cell memory formation after mild COVID-19. One entry per CDR3 protein, called by TCRdb with MiXCR from the 5' RACE reads. This sample yields almost 250,000 distinct CDR3 sequences, of which 15% are seen a single time; 2% to 2.5% belongs to the top ten. The sequenced sample consisted of PBMCs or a T cell subset sorted from them (not recorded which). The receptors here all came from an adult woman who had mild COVID-19 (a few samples of this study predate the infection). Cell type and time point are not known.

The V call is TRBV19, the J call TRBJ2-1; 7 bases match TRBD1. Trimming took 6 bases from V and 0 from J; bases not matched to a gene: 5. The length of the CDR3 is 15 residues. In germline, CDR1 is LNHDA, CDR2 SQIVND (reference sequence). The CDR3 DNA reads TGTGCCAGTAGGATCTCAGGGGGCTCCTACAATGAGCAGTTCTTC. Translation: CASRISGGSYNEQFF.

The V call is TRBV12-3 or TRBV12-4, the J call TRBJ2-7; D is unclear. Trimming took off 3 bases at V and 0 bases at J, with 9 bases between the two ends. CDR3 length equals 14 residues. CDR3 sequence (DNA): TGTGCCAGCAGTTTCCGAAGGAGCTCCTACGAGCAGTACTTC. It codes for CASSFRRSSYEQYF.

With respect to this clonotype: The junction departs from the called germline gene at one end, perhaps through a read error. V and J are TRBV7-7 and TRBJ2-7; D is perhaps TRBD2 (5 bases). This CDR3 has 17 residues. Per germline, CDR1 SSHAT and CDR2 FNYEAQ (reference sequence). As DNA, the CDR3 is TGTGCTAGCAGCTTAGCAAGATGGGAGACCCCAACCTACGAGCAGTACTTC. Protein product: CASSLARWETPTYEQYF.

The chain carries TRBV27 and TRBJ2-3, with D unresolved. This CDR3 comprises 14 residues. Trimming stripped 3 bases from V and 0 bases from J, with 7 bases between. Germline V CDR1 and CDR2: MNHEY, SMNVEV (reference sequence). This CDR3 is CASSFLSSTDTQYF. Written as DNA, the CDR3 is TGTGCCAGCAGTTTTCTCAGCAGCACAGATACGCAGTATTTT.

The sample holds a few counts of this clonotype. The V gene is TRBV20-1, the J gene TRBJ2-7; 10 bases agree with TRBD2. Germline trimming cut 0 bases from V and 2 bases from J; bases unmatched to any gene: 10. This CDR3 spans 17 amino acids. Germline V gene lookup returns CDR1 DFQATT and CDR2 SNEGSKA (reference sequence). CDR3 sequence (DNA): TGCAGTGCTAGAGATCTGACCATAGCGGGGGGAGCCTACGAGCAGTACTTC. Protein: CSARDLTIAGGAYEQYF.

This chain uses TRBV7-9 with TRBJ2-2; D gene ambiguous. Trimming stripped 2 bases from V and 5 bases from J, with 6 bases between. This CDR3 has 13 residues. CDR1 and CDR2 from the germline V gene are SEHNR and FQNEAQ (reference sequence). CDR3 loop: CASSLYRTGELFF. In DNA form, the CDR3 reads TGTGCCAGCAGCTTATACCGAACCGGGGAGCTGTTTTTT.